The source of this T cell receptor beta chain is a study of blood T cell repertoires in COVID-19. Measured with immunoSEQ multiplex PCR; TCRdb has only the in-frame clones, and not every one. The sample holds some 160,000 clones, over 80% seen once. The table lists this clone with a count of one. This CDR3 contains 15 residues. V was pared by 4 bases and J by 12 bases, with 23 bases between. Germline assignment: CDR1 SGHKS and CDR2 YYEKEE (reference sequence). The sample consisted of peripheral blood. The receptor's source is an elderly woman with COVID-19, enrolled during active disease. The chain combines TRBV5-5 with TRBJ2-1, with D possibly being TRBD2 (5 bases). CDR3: CASSLRVRSDWGQFF. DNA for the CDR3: TGTGCCAGCAGCCTAAGAGTTCGGTCGGACTGGGGGCAGTTCTTC.